This passage covers 16 T cell receptor beta chains from one sample sequenced in a study of neoadjuvant anti-PD-1 for oral cavity cancer. Time point indicated: after neoadjuvant nivolumab, at surgical resection. Profiling relied on immunoSEQ multiplex PCR, and the TCRdb table lists in-frame clones only, not all of them. This sample has about 12,000 clones, with around 71% found just once. Sequencing used PBMCs, obtained after nivolumab (anti-PD-1) treatment. Receptors were obtained from a person between 35 and 79 years old with oral cavity squamous cell carcinoma.

The J gene is TRBJ2-7, the V gene TRBV6-1; D uncertain. Germline loops: CDR1 MNHNS, CDR2 SASEGT. The CDR3 extends over 12 amino acids. Trimming left V 6 bases short and J 3 bases short, with 9 bases between. The CDR3 DNA is TGTGCCAGCAGGTCCATGTACTACGAGCAGTACTTC. Residues: CASRSMYYEQYF.

V and J are TRBV27 and TRBJ2-2; 8 bases align to TRBD1. V lost 7 bases, J lost 5 bases, and 15 bases stayed unmatched. The germline CDR1 and CDR2 sequences are MNHEY and SMNVEV (reference sequence). This CDR3 region has 17 residues. The CDR3 region is CASTPITPGGLTGELFF. CDR3 DNA sequence: TGTGCCAGCACCCCCATTACTCCAGGGGGCTTGACCGGGGAGCTGTTTTTT.

This chain links TRBV6-1 with TRBJ2-5, with 8 nucleotides matching TRBD1. There are 17 residues in the CDR3. V lost 2 bases, J lost 5 bases, and 13 bases stayed unmatched. CDR1 is MNHNS and CDR2 is SASEGT in the germline V gene. This CDR3 is CASSEIVQGAGGETQYF. CDR3 DNA sequence: TGTGCCAGCAGTGAAATAGTTCAGGGGGCGGGTGGTGAGACCCAGTACTTC.

A few counts support this clone. The chain joins TRBV13 to TRBJ1-2, with 11 bases that match TRBD1. J was trimmed by 3 bases and V by 5 bases; bases with no gene match: 5. CDR1 PRHDT and CDR2 FYEKMQ come from the germline V gene (reference sequence). The CDR3 is made up of 15 amino acids. CDR3 DNA: TGTGCCAGCAGCATTGGACAGGGGGCCGACTATGGCTACACCTTC. It is translated as CASSIGQGADYGYTF.

The J gene is TRBJ2-6, the V gene TRBV5-1, with 7 positions matching TRBD1. The CDR3 loop spans 15 amino acids. The V gene's germline CDR1 is SGHRS and CDR2 YFSETQ. The junction had 1 base not matched to a gene; V was cut back by 3 bases and J by 1 base. DNA for the CDR3: TGCGCCAGCAGCTCGACAGGGTCTGGGGCCAACGTCCTGACTTTC. It is translated as CASSSTGSGANVLTF.

This chain connects TRBV5-5 to TRBJ2-7; 8 positions match TRBD2. The germline CDR1 and CDR2 sequences are SGHKS and YYEKEE (reference sequence). The CDR3 is made up of 16 amino acids. Trimming at V came to 4 bases and at J to 7 bases, leaving 16 bases not matched to a gene. The chain's CDR3 is CASSPLSGREAGEQYF. CDR3 sequence (DNA): TGTGCCAGCAGCCCGCTCTCCGGGCGGGAGGCGGGTGAGCAGTACTTC.

This chain joins TRBV7-3 and TRBJ2-3; TRBD2 aligns across 8 bases. Germline CDR1 and CDR2: SGHTA and FQGTGA. The junction had 6 bases not matched to a gene; V was cut back by 5 bases and J by 8 bases. This CDR3 comprises 13 residues. The CDR3 bases are TGTGCCAGCAGCCCCGGACTAGCTGTTACGCAGTATTTT. It encodes CASSPGLAVTQYF.

V usage is TRBV7-9 and J usage is TRBJ2-1; D might be TRBD2 (6 bases). V lost 2 bases and J lost 4, with 12 bases in between. Germline CDR1 reads SEHNR; CDR2 reads FQNEAQ (reference sequence). CDR3 size: 15 residues. The CDR3 DNA is TGTGCCAGCAGCTTAACCCGCGGGGTTTACAATGAGCAGTTCTTC. It encodes CASSLTRGVYNEQFF.

This clone has a single count. The chain uses TRBV14 and TRBJ2-7; 15 bases line up with TRBD2. Germline V gives CDR1 SGHDN, CDR2 FVKESK. CDR3 length: 17 residues. V shed 5 bases, J shed 6 bases, and the junction held 11 bases outside the gene matches. The CDR3: CASSSLGGTSGRTEQYF. In DNA, the CDR3 is TGTGCCAGCAGCAGCCTAGGAGGGACTAGCGGGAGGACCGAGCAGTACTTC.

This clone was counted between two and nine times. The rearrangement joins TRBV6-1 to TRBJ2-6; the D is unclear. V was pared by 11 bases and J by 3 bases, with 11 bases between. Germline V gives CDR1 MNHNS, CDR2 SASEGT. This CDR3 is 13 amino acids long. The CDR3 sequence: CAGRGFGANVLTF. For the CDR3, the DNA is TGTGCCGGACGTGGGTTTGGGGCCAACGTCCTGACTTTC.

This clone came up once. The V and J genes are TRBV7-8 and TRBJ2-7; 15 positions match TRBD2. CDR1 and CDR2 (germline): SGHVS, FQNEAQ. The CDR3 sequence is 17 residues long. V lost 5 bases, J lost 4 bases, and 9 bases stayed unmatched. The CDR3 protein is CASSPNPGLAGGYEQYF. CDR3 DNA sequence: TGTGCCAGCAGCCCCAACCCGGGACTAGCGGGAGGTTACGAGCAGTACTTC.

In nucleotides, the CDR3 is TGCGCCAGCAGCCAAGGACTAGCGGGAGGGCGAGATGAGCAGTTCTTC. Translation: CASSQGLAGGRDEQFF. This rearrangement joins TRBV4-1 to TRBJ2-1, with 14 nucleotides matching TRBD2. There are 16 residues in the CDR3. CDR1 and CDR2 (germline): MGHRA, YSYEKL. V shed 1 base, J shed 8 bases, and the junction held 4 bases outside the gene matches.

The chain carries TRBV9 and TRBJ1-1; D not resolved. Germline assignment: CDR1 SGDLS and CDR2 YYNGEE. The germline V and J ends were trimmed by 0 bases and 1 base, with 7 bases remaining between them. There are 14 residues in the CDR3. CDR3: CASSVGWENTEAFF. The CDR3 bases are TGTGCCAGCAGCGTAGGATGGGAGAACACTGAAGCTTTCTTT. The full variable domain, rest sourced from reference TRBV9 and TRBJ1-1, is DSGVTQTPKHLITATGQRVTLRCSPRSGDLSVYWYQQSLDQGLQFLIQYYNGEERAKGNILERFSAQQFPDLHSELNLSSLELGDSALYFCASSVGWENTEAFFGQGTRLTVV.

V and J are TRBV18 and TRBJ1-5, with D possibly matching TRBD1 (6 bases). The V end was cut by 5 bases, the J end by 4 bases, with 12 bases between. The length of the CDR3 is 14 residues. CDR1 KGHSH and CDR2 LQKENI come from the germline V gene. CDR3 in amino acids: CASSSGAVNQPQHF. As DNA, the CDR3 is TGTGCCAGCTCATCAGGGGCGGTTAATCAGCCCCAGCATTTT.

There are a few counts of this clone. J is TRBJ2-2 and V is TRBV7-3; D unclear. Germline CDR1 reads SGHTA; CDR2 reads FQGTGA. This CDR3 is 13 amino acids long. V lost 3 bases and J lost 5, with 7 bases in between. The CDR3 nucleotides read TGTGCCAGCAGCTTGGATTTGACCGGGGAGCTGTTTTTT. Translated: CASSLDLTGELFF.

The chain is built from TRBV5-1 and TRBJ1-5; no firm D call. The CDR3 sequence is 14 residues long. Germline CDR1 is SGHRS and CDR2 is YFSETQ. V dropped 9 bases and J dropped 0 bases, with 13 bases sitting between them. This chain's CDR3 is CANPGTYSNQPQHF. DNA for the CDR3: TGCGCCAACCCAGGAACGTATAGCAATCAGCCCCAGCATTTT.